These 5 T cell receptor beta chains originate from one sample sequenced in a study of blood T cell repertoires in COVID-19. Profiled with immunoSEQ multiplex PCR; TCRdb holds only in-frame clones, not every one. Of about 250,000 clones in the sample, approximately 85% were seen once. The source material was PBMCs or T cells enriched from blood (not recorded which). These receptors all stem from a woman in her twenties or thirties who had recovered from COVID-19.

This chain uses TRBV10-3 with TRBJ2-1, with 7 bases identical to TRBD2. CDR1 and CDR2 from the germline V gene are ENHRY and SYGVKD. The CDR3 consists of 12 residues. Losses at the gene ends were 8 bases for V and 9 bases for J; bases not matched to a gene: 7. The CDR3 bases are TGTGCCATCGGATCCGGACTAGGTGAGCAGTTCTTC. Translation: CAIGSGLGEQFF.

V and J are TRBV29-1 and TRBJ1-1; no clear D gene. This CDR3 contains 13 residues. Per the germline V gene, CDR1 is SQVTM and CDR2 is ANQGSEA. Trimming shortened V by 5 bases and J by 2 bases, and 12 bases separated the two germline ends. In DNA, the CDR3 is TGCAGCGTTTCCGGGGTGATAAACACTGAAGCTTTCTTT. This translates into CSVSGVINTEAFF.

This rearrangement joins TRBV6-6 to TRBJ1-3; no clear D gene. V lost 2 bases to trimming and J lost 8 bases, with 10 bases between them. Germline CDR1 and CDR2: MNHNY and SVGAGI (reference sequence). This CDR3 is 13 amino acids long. As DNA, the CDR3 is TGTGCCAGCAGTTACGGTGTTACGGACACCATATATTTT. It is translated as CASSYGVTDTIYF.

The rearrangement links TRBV7-9 to TRBJ1-5; 9 bases line up with TRBD1. This CDR3 is 15 amino acids long. The junction had 6 bases not matched to a gene; V was cut back by 1 base and J by 8 bases. Germline V gives CDR1 SEHNR, CDR2 FQNEAQ (reference sequence). CDR3: CASSLGGGQGKPQHF. The CDR3 bases are TGTGCCAGCAGCTTAGGGGGCGGACAGGGGAAGCCCCAGCATTTT.

The chain is built from TRBV4-1 and TRBJ2-7, with D perhaps TRBD2 (5 bases). The CDR3 totals 15 residues. Germline V gene sequence: CDR1 MGHRA, CDR2 YSYEKL. Trimming shortened V by 3 bases and J by 0 bases, and 12 bases separated the two germline ends. The CDR3 DNA reads TGCGCCAGCAGCCACGTCTCGGGGAGCTCCTACGAGCAGTACTTC. As protein: CASSHVSGSSYEQYF.